The source of this T cell receptor beta chain is a study of beta chain features in type 1 diabetes. This clone has just a few counts. The CDR3 has 15 residues. Germline V lookup: CDR1 ENHRY, CDR2 SYGVKD. The V end lost 5 bases, the J end lost 2 bases, and 12 bases lay between the germline ends. The entirety of the isolated RNA underwent reverse transcription, so expressed TCRB transcripts were sequenced. Produced via immunoSEQ multiplex PCR; TCRdb's table is partial and in-frame only. The data contain about 150,000 clones, 11% of them singletons. This receptor was identified in a man between 18 and 35 years old in good health. Sample: central memory CD4+ T cells from blood. The J gene is TRBJ2-2, the V gene TRBV10-3, with D possibly TRBD2 on 6 matching bases. CDR3 sequence: CAISISGTNTGELFF. The CDR3 DNA reads as TGTGCCATCAGTATTAGCGGAACAAACACCGGGGAGCTGTTTTTT.